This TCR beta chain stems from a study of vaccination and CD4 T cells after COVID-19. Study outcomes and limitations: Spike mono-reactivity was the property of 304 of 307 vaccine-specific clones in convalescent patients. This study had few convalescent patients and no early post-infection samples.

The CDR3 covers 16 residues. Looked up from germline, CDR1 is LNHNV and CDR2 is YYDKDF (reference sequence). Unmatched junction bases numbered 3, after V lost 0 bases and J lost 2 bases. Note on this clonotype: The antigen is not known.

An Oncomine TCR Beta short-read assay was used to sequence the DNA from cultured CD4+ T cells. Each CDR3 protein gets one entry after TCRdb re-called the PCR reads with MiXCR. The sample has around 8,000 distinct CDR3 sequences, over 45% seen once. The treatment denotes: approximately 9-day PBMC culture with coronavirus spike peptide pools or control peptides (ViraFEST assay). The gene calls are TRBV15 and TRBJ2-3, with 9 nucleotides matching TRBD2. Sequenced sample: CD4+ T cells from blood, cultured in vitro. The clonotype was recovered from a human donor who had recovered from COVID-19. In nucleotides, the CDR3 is TGTGCCACCAGCAGAGAGCTAGCGGGGAACACAGATACGCAGTATTTT. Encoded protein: CATSRELAGNTDTQYF.